The following is a T cell receptor beta chain sequence with its context. Its specificity is unknown. The data stem from a study of T cell clones after liver transplantation. Study information: Subjects received no induction therapy and standard immunosuppression until randomization at 12-24 months post-transplant. At least one year of complete immunosuppression withdrawal without enzymes over twice normal defined tolerance. Whole-study findings and limits: Small, mixed patient groups and varying post-transplant times limit these conclusions. Graft donor-reactive T cells possibly entered the graft instead of undergoing deletion.

TCRdb's copy holds only in-frame clones and misses some; the assay was immunoSEQ multiplex PCR. The repertoire holds tens of thousands of clones, with over 85% as singletons. Germline CDR1 LNHDA, CDR2 SQIVND (reference sequence). There are 12 residues in the CDR3. Trimming shortened V by 6 bases and J by 9 bases, and 12 bases separated the two germline ends. The chain combines TRBV19 with TRBJ2-1; maybe TRBD2 (6 bases). The TCR comes from a human donor who received a liver transplant. The sequencing here drew on CD4+ T cells from blood, taken before liver transplant. CDR3 loop: CASRLAVGEQFF. The CDR3 coding sequence is TGTGCCAGTAGATTAGCGGTGGGTGAGCAGTTCTTC. Filled out from reference TRBV19 and TRBJ2-1, the complete variable domain reads DGGITQSPKYLFRKEGQNVTLSCEQNLNHDAMYWYRQDPGQGLRLIYYSQIVNDFQKGDIAEGYSVSREKKESFPLTVTSAQKNPTAFYLCASRLAVGEQFFGPGTRLTVL.